This TCR beta chain was recorded in a study of T cell responses to AZD1222 COVID-19 vaccine. Findings and caveats of the study: White British donors predominated, females outnumbered males, and clonal diversity was possibly underestimated.

On this clone: Its target is unknown.

The CDR3 has 13 residues. Trimming stripped 0 bases from V and 6 bases from J, with 7 bases between. Germline V lookup: CDR1 MRHNA, CDR2 SNTAGT. Assay used: immunoSEQ multiplex PCR; TCRdb lists only in-frame clones, some missing. Of around 120,000 clones in the sample, around 84% were seen once. The V gene is TRBV6-4, the J gene TRBJ2-3; possible D gene TRBD2, 6 bases. The origin of this receptor is an adult in good health. The sample here was peripheral blood, taken on day 0 of AZD1222 vaccination. In DNA form, the CDR3 reads TGTGCCAGCAGTGACTCACGGGAGGATACGCAGTATTTT. This gives the protein CASSDSREDTQYF.